The 15 T cell receptor beta chains below come from one sample, sequenced in a study of shared clonotypes between healthy human individuals. The assay was immunoSEQ multiplex PCR, and TCRdb's table has in-frame clones only and misses some. The profile shows 2 million to 2.5 million clones, around 95% of them singletons. The specimen was naive CD4+ T cells sorted from blood. Documented subset: CD45RA+ positively selected. Receptors were obtained from a man aged 18 to 29 in good health.

This sequence joins TRBV6-5 and TRBJ2-5; 9 positions agree with TRBD1. The CDR3 is made up of 16 amino acids. Trimming took 0 bases from V and 5 from J; bases not matched to a gene: 7. Germline CDR1 reads MNHEY; CDR2 reads SVGAGI. The CDR3 DNA reads as TGTGCCAGCAGTTACTCACAGGGGGCAGGAGGGGAGACCCAGTACTTC. The encoded protein is CASSYSQGAGGETQYF.

The chain couples TRBV10-3 to TRBJ2-3, with a weak D call TRBD1 (5 bases). CDR3 size: 13 residues. V lost 8 bases and J 0 bases, leaving 9 bases between the germline ends. The germline V gene encodes CDR1 ENHRY and CDR2 SYGVKD. CDR3 in amino acids: CAIGHPSTDTQYF. The CDR3 DNA follows: TGTGCCATCGGACACCCTAGCACAGATACGCAGTATTTT.

This chain connects TRBV4-1 to TRBJ2-5, with 11 bases matching TRBD1. Germline lookup yields CDR1 MGHRA and CDR2 YSYEKL. The ends lost 3 bases at V and 5 bases at J; junction bases unmatched: 5. The CDR3 is made up of 15 amino acids. For the CDR3, the DNA is TGCGCCAGCAGCCAGGACAGGGGGCGGGTGGAGACCCAGTACTTC. Translated, it gives CASSQDRGRVETQYF.

A note on this clone: This CDR3 is also generated by other DNA sequences in the sample. The V gene is TRBV7-2, the J gene TRBJ2-7; 9 nucleotides align to TRBD1. The junction had 6 bases not matched to a gene; V was cut back by 6 bases and J by 3 bases. This CDR3 is 14 amino acids long. The germline gives CDR1 SGHTA, CDR2 FQGNSA. The CDR3, as DNA: TGTGCCAGCAGATTGGACAGGGGTAGCTACGAGCAGTACTTC. Translated: CASRLDRGSYEQYF.

The rearrangement links TRBV6-1 to TRBJ1-5; D possibly corresponds to TRBD1 (6 bases). The CDR3 has 13 amino acids. From germline, CDR1 is MNHNS and CDR2 SASEGT. Trimming removed 7 bases at V and 6 bases at J, with 13 bases between. This CDR3 reads CASTSGGGQPQHF. The CDR3 DNA reads TGTGCCAGCACCTCGGGGGGCGGTCAGCCCCAGCATTTT.

This rearrangement joins TRBV2 to TRBJ2-7, with D maybe TRBD2 (5 bases). Trimming pared 2 bases from V and 0 bases from J, leaving 8 bases between. The germline CDR1 and CDR2 sequences are SNHLY and FYNNEI. This CDR3 is 14 amino acids long. The CDR3 here is CASSELAISYEQYF. In DNA form, the CDR3 reads TGTGCCAGCAGTGAATTAGCGATCTCCTACGAGCAGTACTTC. The variable domain in full, with the rest retrieved from reference TRBV2 and TRBJ2-7, is EPEVTQTPSHQVTQMGQEVILRCVPISNHLYFYWYRQILGQKVEFLVSFYNNEISEKSEIFDDQFSVERPDGSNFTLKIRSTKLEDSAMYFCASSELAISYEQYFGPGTRLTVT.

V usage is TRBV19 and J usage is TRBJ2-3; 10 nucleotides align to TRBD2. Germline CDR1 reads LNHDA; CDR2 reads SQIVND (reference sequence). This CDR3 has 16 residues. Unmatched junction bases numbered 5, after V lost 5 bases and J lost 0 bases. This CDR3 reads CASSPQAGGSTDTQYF. The CDR3 nucleotides are TGTGCCAGTAGTCCCCAAGCGGGGGGGAGCACAGATACGCAGTATTTT.

The chain carries TRBV6-1 and TRBJ2-7; 7 nucleotides agree with TRBD1. The CDR3 has 13 amino acids. V lost 10 bases to trimming and J lost 3 bases; unmatched junction nucleotides: 9. The germline CDR1 and CDR2 sequences are MNHNS and SASEGT. The CDR3 sequence is CAIQTGNYYEQYF. CDR3 DNA: TGTGCCATCCAGACAGGGAACTACTACGAGCAGTACTTC.

This clone has a single count. V and J are TRBV5-5 and TRBJ2-7, with 9 bases lining up with TRBD1. The CDR3 totals 15 residues. V shed 3 bases, J shed 5 bases, and the junction held 9 bases outside the gene matches. In germline, CDR1 is SGHKS, CDR2 YYEKEE (reference sequence). The CDR3 coding sequence is TGTGCCAGCAGCTCTAAACAGGGGGCTGGGGACGAGCAGTACTTC. Residues: CASSSKQGAGDEQYF.

The J gene is TRBJ1-2, the V gene TRBV5-4; tentative D call: TRBD1 (5 bases). Per the germline V gene, CDR1 is SGHNT and CDR2 is YYREEE (reference sequence). The length of the CDR3 is 13 residues. The germline V and J ends were trimmed by 4 bases and 3 bases, with 10 bases remaining between them. The DNA for the CDR3 is TGTGCCAGCAGCCCGGACACGCACTATGGCTACACCTTC. This encodes CASSPDTHYGYTF.

The V call is TRBV6-1, the J call TRBJ1-2; TRBD1 might be the D (5 bases). The length of the CDR3 is 14 residues. In germline, CDR1 is MNHNS, CDR2 SASEGT. Deletions cut 5 bases from V and 8 bases from J, with 18 bases between. The CDR3 DNA is TGTGCCAGCAGTCCATCCGGAGGGGTTAAGGGCTACACCTTC. It encodes CASSPSGGVKGYTF.

The rearrangement joins TRBV6-6 to TRBJ2-7; no clear D gene. V lost 7 bases and J lost 3, with 13 bases in between. The CDR3 length is 13 residues. From germline, CDR1 is MNHNY and CDR2 SVGAGI (reference sequence). CDR3 loop: CASTPSGNYEQYF. The DNA for the CDR3 is TGTGCCAGCACCCCTTCTGGGAACTACGAGCAGTACTTC.

This chain links TRBV7-2 with TRBJ1-5, with 8 positions matching TRBD1. Per germline, CDR1 SGHTA and CDR2 FQGNSA. CDR3 length equals 13 residues. The J segment lost 2 bases and the V segment lost 8 bases, leaving 2 bases of the junction unmatched. The DNA for the CDR3 is TGTGCCAGCGGACAGGGTGGCAATCAGCCCCAGCATTTT. This encodes CASGQGGNQPQHF.

The chain joins TRBV7-9 to TRBJ2-5; D may be TRBD2 (6 bases). The germline V gene encodes CDR1 SEHNR and CDR2 FQNEAQ (reference sequence). The CDR3 covers 17 residues. V gave up 0 bases and J gave up 4 bases, with 18 bases separating them. The DNA for the CDR3 is TGTGCCAGCAGCTTAGCGCTCGGGGGTCCTAACTTAGAGACCCAGTACTTC. The encoded protein is CASSLALGGPNLETQYF.

The rearrangement joins TRBV12-1 to TRBJ1-6; whether TRBD1, the table's D call, matches the DNA was not checked. TRBV12-1 is noted as a pseudogene. The CDR3 is made up of 16 amino acids. CDR3 coding DNA: TGTGCCAGCAGCTTCTCGACAGGGGGGGAACGTTCACCCCTCCACTTT. It specifies CASSFSTGGERSPLHF.